Many counts were recorded for the clone carrying this T cell receptor (beta chain). The sample belongs to a study of patients and donors after allogeneic stem cell transplantation. TCRdb fed the RT-PCR reads into MiXCR, producing one record per CDR3 protein. The data contain roughly 230,000 distinct CDR3 sequences, about 14% of them singletons. The CDR3 is made up of 11 amino acids. Germline assignment: CDR1 SGHAT and CDR2 FQNNGV. Trimming removed 3 bases from V and 4 bases from J, with 3 bases in between. Sequenced input: blood, either unsorted or a sorted T cell fraction (not recorded which). The chain has TRBV11-2 and TRBJ1-1; D is uncertain. This sequence originates from a human donor who was either an allogeneic HSCT recipient or a stem cell or donor lymphocyte infusion donor (not recorded which). It is not recorded whose cells these are; they may come from a transplant donor. The DNA for the CDR3 is TGTGCCAGCAGCTTTGTCACTGAAGCTTTCTTT. This translates into CASSFVTEAFF. The full variable domain, in which reference TRBV11-2 and TRBJ1-1 provide the parts outside the CDR3, is EAGVAQSPRYKIIEKRQSVAFWCNPISGHATLYWYQQILGQGPKLLIQFQNNGVVDDSQLPKDRFSAERLKGVDSTLKIQPAKLEDSAVYLCASSFVTEAFFGQGTRLTVV.